The rows below give T cell receptor beta chains drawn from one sample of a study of blood T cell repertoires in COVID-19. Data came from immunoSEQ multiplex PCR; TCRdb stores just in-frame clones and leaves some out. The sample lists over 200,000 clones, around four fifths occurring once. The sample consisted of peripheral blood. These TCRs come from a man at least 80 years old with acute or convalescent COVID-19. Each CDR3 is given with its conserved first and last residue. A D gene is named only where the DNA matches it firmly. Not all rows give a size; the values are once, few, many and, for expanded clones, a class.

j_call,v_call,clone_size,d_call,cdr3_aa,cdr3_nt
TRBJ2-2,TRBV3-1/TRBV3-2,NA,TRBD1,CASSHRGQGGTGELFF,TGTGCCAGCAGCCATAGGGGACAGGGAGGCACCGGGGAGCTGTTTTTT
TRBJ2-1,TRBV29-1,NA,NA,CSATADTYNEQFF,TGCAGCGCAACGGCCGACACGTACAATGAGCAGTTCTTC
TRBJ2-7,TRBV6-5,NA,NA,CASSYSSENSYEQYF,TGTGCCAGCAGTTACTCGTCAGAGAACAGCTACGAGCAGTACTTC
TRBJ2-7,TRBV28,few,TRBD1,CASRSGQGQTYEQYF,TGTGCCAGCAGGTCGGGACAGGGGCAAACCTACGAGCAGTACTTC
TRBJ1-1,TRBV7-9,once,TRBD1,CASSLYRGLNTEAFF,TGTGCCAGCAGCCTTTACAGGGGCTTGAACACTGAAGCTTTCTTT
TRBJ1-5,TRBV6-5,NA,NA,CASSSGVQPQHF,TGTGCCAGCAGTTCAGGGGTTCAGCCCCAGCATTTT
TRBJ2-3,TRBV6-1,NA,NA,CASSAASGVYGTDTQYF,TGTGCCAGCAGTGCCGCGTCAGGGGTTTACGGCACAGATACGCAGTATTTT
TRBJ2-5,TRBV24-1,once,TRBD1,CATSRTGRGETQYF,TGTGCCACCAGTCGGACAGGGCGGGGAGAGACCCAGTACTTC
TRBJ1-2,TRBV5-1,NA,TRBD1,CASSGGQGGYGYTF,TGCGCCAGCAGCGGGGGACAGGGTGGCTATGGCTACACCTTC
TRBJ1-1,TRBV6-5,NA,NA,CASSYGQAWMGTEAFF,TGTGCCAGCAGTTACGGGCAGGCCTGGATGGGCACTGAAGCTTTCTTT
TRBJ2-1,TRBV6-5,few,NA,CASSSLSNEQFF,TGTGCCAGCTCCTCTCTAAGCAATGAGCAGTTCTTC